A single sample is the source of the 14 T cell receptor beta chains below, sequenced in a study of blood T cell repertoires in COVID-19. Some clones are missing from TCRdb's copy, which holds only in-frame ones; the method was immunoSEQ multiplex PCR. The top ten hold 7.8% of the sample, which has roughly 290,000 clones, more than 70% seen once. What was sequenced was peripheral blood. These receptors came from a woman aged 45-59 years who had recovered from COVID-19.

The chain is built from TRBV11-3 and TRBJ2-3; D might be TRBD2 (5 bases). Deletions cut 0 bases from V and 3 bases from J, with 7 bases between. The CDR3 is 14 residues long. The germline gives CDR1 SGHNT, CDR2 YENEEA. The CDR3 sequence: CASSLEGGTDTQYF. The CDR3 coding sequence is TGTGCCAGCAGCTTAGAGGGCGGGACAGATACGCAGTATTTT. The complete variable domain, with remaining parts taken from reference TRBV11-3 and TRBJ2-3, reads EAGVVQSPRYKIIEKKQPVAFWCNPISGHNTLYWYLQNLGQGPELLIRYENEEAVDDSQLPKDRFSAERLKGVDSTLKIQPAELGDSAVYLCASSLEGGTDTQYFGPGTRLTVL.

V and J are TRBV14 and TRBJ2-7; 8 bases align to TRBD1. The V gene end was trimmed by 1 base and the J gene end by 2 bases; junction bases not matched to a gene: 4. The CDR3 is made up of 15 amino acids. CDR1 is SGHDN and CDR2 is FVKESK in the germline V gene. The DNA of the CDR3 is TGTGCCAGCAGCCAAGGGCAGGGGGCGGCCTACGAGCAGTACTTC. Its protein is CASSQGQGAAYEQYF.

The chain has TRBV9 and TRBJ2-3, with D tentatively TRBD2 (5 bases). The CDR3 is made up of 17 amino acids. Germline CDR1 SGDLS, CDR2 YYNGEE. V was trimmed by 3 bases and J by 1 base, leaving 18 bases between them. Here the CDR3 DNA reads TGTGCCAGCAGCGCAAATACCGGGATCCATGGCACAGATACGCAGTATTTT. Residues: CASSANTGIHGTDTQYF.

This clone was detected only once. The chain is built from TRBV6-5 and TRBJ2-7; 11 positions match TRBD1. This CDR3 region has 16 residues. J gave up 2 bases and V 2 bases, and 5 bases lay outside the gene matches. From germline, CDR1 is MNHEY and CDR2 SVGAGI. DNA of the CDR3: TGTGCCAGCAGTTACAATGGGGACAGGGGGACCTACGAGCAGTACTTC. Its translation: CASSYNGDRGTYEQYF.

The chain carries TRBV9 and TRBJ1-2, with 8 bases lining up with TRBD1. Germline CDR1 SGDLS, CDR2 YYNGEE. The CDR3 has 18 amino acids. The V segment lost 0 bases and the J segment 2 bases; nucleotides outside the gene matches: 12. The CDR3 here is CASSVDSAGRGQNYGYTF. Here the CDR3 DNA reads TGTGCCAGCAGCGTAGACTCTGCGGGCAGGGGGCAAAACTATGGCTACACCTTC.

This chain uses TRBV5-1 with TRBJ2-7, with 7 bases aligning to TRBD1. With V trimmed by 2 bases and J by 2 bases, 4 bases remained unmatched. Germline CDR1 reads SGHRS; CDR2 reads YFSETQ. The CDR3 runs to 14 residues. DNA of the CDR3: TGCGCCAGCAGCTTAGGGACAGCGACCTACGAGCAGTACTTC. Translation: CASSLGTATYEQYF.

The rearrangement joins TRBV10-3 to TRBJ1-5; D perhaps matches TRBD1 (5 bases). Per the germline V gene, CDR1 is ENHRY and CDR2 is SYGVKD. This CDR3 contains 13 residues. V gave up 10 bases and J gave up 7 bases, with 17 bases separating them. Here the CDR3 reads CASRGSREQPQHF. The DNA for the CDR3 is TGTGCCAGTCGGGGGAGTAGGGAGCAGCCCCAGCATTTT.

This clone was seen only once. The rearrangement uses TRBV5-4 and TRBJ2-3; 10 nucleotides line up with TRBD2. The CDR3 runs 15 residues. From germline, CDR1 is SGHNT and CDR2 YYREEE (reference sequence). With 7 bases clipped from V and 5 bases from J, the junction kept 10 bases outside the gene matches. The CDR3 spells CASRQAGGPIDTQYF. In DNA, the CDR3 is TGTGCCAGCCGACAAGCGGGGGGGCCAATAGATACGCAGTATTTT.

On this clone itself: Other DNA sequences in this specimen translate into the identical CDR3. The chain combines TRBV19 with TRBJ1-5; D not certain. Trimming left V 3 bases short and J 4 bases short, with 7 bases between. The CDR3 spans 13 residues. Germline CDR1 and CDR2: LNHDA and SQIVND (reference sequence). The DNA for the CDR3 is TGTGCCAGTAGTATCCCCAGTAATCAGCCCCAGCATTTT. Protein product: CASSIPSNQPQHF.

In its sample, this clone was seen once. The CDR3 bases are TGTGCCAGCCTATCGGGGGGTAGCACAGATACGCAGTATTTT. This sequence encodes CASLSGGSTDTQYF. The chain uses TRBV5-5 and TRBJ2-3, with TRBD2 matching over 7 bases. The CDR3 is 14 residues long. CDR1 SGHKS and CDR2 YYEKEE come from the germline V gene (reference sequence). The J segment lost 0 bases and the V segment lost 7 bases, leaving 5 bases of the junction unmatched. Using reference TRBV5-5 and TRBJ2-3 for the parts outside the CDR3, the full variable domain is DAGVTQSPTHLIKTRGQQVTLRCSPISGHKSVSWYQQVLGQGPQFIFQYYEKEERGRGNFPDRFSARQFPNYSSELNVNALLLGDSALYLCASLSGGSTDTQYFGPGTRLTVL.

The chain has TRBV11-1 and TRBJ1-1; D is unclear. Trimming cost V 1 base and J 8 bases, with 11 bases left between them. CDR1 is SGHAT and CDR2 is FQDESV in the germline V gene (reference sequence). The CDR3 totals 13 residues. The CDR3 DNA reads TGTGCCAGCAGCTTAGGTTACGGGAACGAAGCTTTCTTT. Translating gives CASSLGYGNEAFF.

The V and J genes are TRBV4-3 and TRBJ1-6; possibly TRBD1 for D (5 bases). The CDR3 spans 20 residues. V lost 0 bases, J lost 1 base, and 19 bases lay in between. Germline loops: CDR1 LGHNA, CDR2 YSLEER. The CDR3 is CASSQDLLAGLGSYNSPLHF. The CDR3 DNA is TGCGCCAGCAGCCAAGATCTCTTGGCAGGGCTTGGGTCCTATAATTCACCCCTCCACTTT.

The rearrangement joins TRBV5-1 to TRBJ2-3; unclear D gene. The germline CDR1 and CDR2 sequences are SGHRS and YFSETQ. V lost 1 base and J lost 5, with 11 bases in between. The CDR3 has 14 residues. CDR3 residues: CASSLTGGVDTQYF. The CDR3 DNA reads TGCGCCAGCAGCTTGACTGGTGGAGTAGATACGCAGTATTTT.

The sample holds a few counts of this clone. The chain recombines TRBV18 with TRBJ1-5; D call uncertain. Trimming took off 3 bases at V and 0 bases at J, with 12 bases between the two ends. Germline V gene data show CDR1 as KGHSH and CDR2 as LQKENI. CDR3 length equals 16 residues. CDR3 sequence: CASSPGRENSNQPQHF. CDR3 coding DNA: TGTGCCAGCTCACCCGGACGGGAGAATAGCAATCAGCCCCAGCATTTT.